The entry that follows covers one T cell receptor (beta chain) sequence. Its cognate antigen has yet to be identified. Base qualities were left out, and no much larger clone turns up one base away. Whole blood was collected in K2EDTA tubes by collaborating institutions according to the institutions' own protocols. For TCRbeta analysis, collaborators shipped samples as frozen whole blood, isolated PBMCs, or DNA extracted from either of those sample types. TCRbeta CDR3 regions were amplified from genomic DNA using the immunoSEQ Assay, a bias-controlled multiplex PCR. Under the source paper's analysis protocol: Within the assay, amplification of reference gene primers was used to estimate how many nucleated cells each sample contained. To quantify the absolute abundance of each unique TCRbeta CDR3 rearrangement, sequence reads were collapsed and filtered. Productive Simpson clonality was computed per sample as the square root of Simpson's diversity index over productive rearrangements. Here the immuneACCESS table is served through TCRdb, limited to in-frame sequences with V and J called. Missing clones are a known gap in these copies; in checked studies unresolved V genes cover under half, and the rest lacks a known reason. V and J calls and clone size are those listed in that table; D and trimming were worked out from the DNA. The sample contains 250,000 to 300,000 clones, under 90% of them found a single time. The ten largest account for approximately 2% of the sample.

The sample originates from a study of blood T cell repertoires in COVID-19 (dated by TCRdb to 2019 to 2021). A note on the overall study: Samples from collaborators originated in the United States, Italy and Spain and spanned both the acute and convalescent phases of COVID-19. The material from the prospective study consisted of cDNA or gDNA derived from T cells, B-cell-depleted T cells, or PBMCs. The dataset comprised deeply sampled blood TCRbeta repertoires from subjects exposed to, actively infected with, or recovered from COVID-19. The repertoires were released in a freely available public database intended as a resource for research on the immune response to SARS-CoV-2. The samples were drawn from the first 160 participants of the ongoing ImmuneRACE study and from 950 to 1,500 subjects provided by 6 global collaborators. Nearly every sample came with metadata listing a de-identified subject ID, COVID-19 status, age in years and sex. Where available, HLA class I and class II types were taken from metadata supplied by the sample provider and were not determined by assay-based typing.

What the study reported, not specific to this receptor: How much clinical and demographic metadata was included differed by source and by participant, and the metadata was provided uncurated.

This clonotype was obtained from a man aged 50 to 60 with acute or convalescent COVID-19. Sequencing was performed on peripheral blood.

The sequenced DNA: TGTGCCAGCAGCACGGGACAGGGACCTTTCGAGCAGTACTTC. Its protein reads: CASSTGQGPFEQYF. The rearrangement joined TRBV5-5 to TRBJ2-7; TRBD1 agrees with 9 junctional bases. Germline trimming: 4 bases from V, 6 bases from J; junction bases outside gene matches: 8. The germline V gene (reference sequence) yields SGHKS for CDR1 and YYEKEE for CDR2. There are 14 amino acids in the CDR3, from cysteine to phenylalanine inclusive. Only the CDR3 part of the read is kept: 42 bases, read in frame from the first base.